A selection of T cell receptor beta chains follows, all from one sample in a study of resident and recirculating memory T cells in vitiligo. This table comes from immunoSEQ multiplex PCR, and its TCRdb copy is limited to in-frame clones, with some not included. In the table there are 70,000 to 75,000 clones, just over 90% of which are singletons. Sequencing input: blood. Source of these receptors: a male donor with vitiligo. Each CDR3 is given with its conserved first and last residue.

TRBV19	TRBJ1-5	CASSIGGGWTGFSHQPQHF
TRBV4-3	TRBJ2-7	CASSQSRFYEQYF
TRBV19	TRBJ2-4	CASSIEGQGAAKNIQYF
TRBV29-1	TRBJ2-3	CSVAFRGKDTQYF
TRBV5-8	TRBJ2-3	CASSLFLAGGNTDTQYF
TRBV5-4	TRBJ1-2	CASSLPDRPLYGYTF
TRBV5-4	TRBJ2-3	CASSLVLAGGEDTQYF
TRBV7-7	TRBJ2-5	CASSLDRGETQYF
TRBV10-3	TRBJ2-3	CAISEPLAGGADTQYF
TRBV5-8	TRBJ2-5	CASSLEPGGPGETQYF
TRBV19	TRBJ1-1	CASSILDITNTEAFF
TRBV5-1	TRBJ2-6	CASSPTPGTAFSGANVLTF
TRBV11-2	TRBJ2-3	CASSLDRAGGLLF
TRBV4-3	TRBJ2-6	CASSQAGQISSGANVLTF
TRBV7-2	TRBJ2-1	CASSLEWGGEQFF
TRBV15	TRBJ2-2	CATSREGVLEAMIQNTGELFF
TRBV30	TRBJ1-3	CAWSLKGNTIYF
TRBV27	TRBJ1-6	CASSLSRDRGGNSPLHF
TRBV27	TRBJ2-7	CASSPGTGGFEQYF
TRBV19	TRBJ1-2	CASSDRGVSGYTF
TRBV9	TRBJ2-2	CASSVDSGGARRNTGELFF
TRBV27	TRBJ2-1	CASSLSALIAGGHNEQFF
TRBV9	TRBJ2-6	CASSPRDRVLSGANVLTF
TRBV27	TRBJ2-2	CASSRWQGNTGELFF
TRBV19	TRBJ1-1	CASSWTKNTEAFF
TRBV7-9	TRBJ2-7	CASSLGGTGKGAYEQYF
TRBV4-1	TRBJ2-7	CASSQSRTGGYEQYF
TRBV27	TRBJ2-7	CASRTVESYEQYF
TRBV6-6	TRBJ1-1	CASSYFEGTEAFF
TRBV6-6	TRBJ2-7	CASSSTDSSYEQYF
TRBV4-3	TRBJ2-3	CASSQEPLQGGDTQYF
TRBV29-1	TRBJ1-6	CSVGDRNSPLHF
TRBV4-1	TRBJ2-3	CASSQGLASDTQYF
TRBV9	TRBJ2-1	CASSVGLAGSNEQFF
TRBV4-3	TRBJ2-7	CASSPTGTGPYEQYF
TRBV6-5	TRBJ1-6	CASSQGLLYNSPLHF
TRBV7-2	TRBJ1-4	CASSLGYRVTTNEKLFF
TRBV28	TRBJ2-2	CATRVSGLNTGELFF
TRBV28	TRBJ2-1	CASSSQGGRMGEQFF